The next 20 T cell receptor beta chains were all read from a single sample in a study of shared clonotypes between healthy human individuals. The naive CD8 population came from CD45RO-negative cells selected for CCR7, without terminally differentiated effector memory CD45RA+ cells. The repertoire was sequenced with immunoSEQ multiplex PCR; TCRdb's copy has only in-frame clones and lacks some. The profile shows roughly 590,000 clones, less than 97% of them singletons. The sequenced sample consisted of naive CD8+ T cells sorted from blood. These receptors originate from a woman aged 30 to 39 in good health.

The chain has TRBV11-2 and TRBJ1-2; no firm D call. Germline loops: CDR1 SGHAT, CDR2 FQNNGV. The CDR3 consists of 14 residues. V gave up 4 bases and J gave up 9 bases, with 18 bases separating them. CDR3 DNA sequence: TGTGCCAGCAGCTCCATGGGTGGCCTGGGAAGCTACACCTTC. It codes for CASSSMGGLGSYTF. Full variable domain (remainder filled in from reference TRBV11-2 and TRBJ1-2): EAGVAQSPRYKIIEKRQSVAFWCNPISGHATLYWYQQILGQGPKLLIQFQNNGVVDDSQLPKDRFSAERLKGVDSTLKIQPAKLEDSAVYLCASSSMGGLGSYTFGSGTRLTVV.

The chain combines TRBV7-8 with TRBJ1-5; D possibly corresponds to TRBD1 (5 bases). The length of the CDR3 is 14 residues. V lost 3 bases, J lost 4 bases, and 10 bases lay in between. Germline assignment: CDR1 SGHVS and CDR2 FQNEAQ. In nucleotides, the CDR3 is TGTGCCAGCAGCTTTGGGACGCGTAATCAGCCCCAGCATTTT. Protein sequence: CASSFGTRNQPQHF.

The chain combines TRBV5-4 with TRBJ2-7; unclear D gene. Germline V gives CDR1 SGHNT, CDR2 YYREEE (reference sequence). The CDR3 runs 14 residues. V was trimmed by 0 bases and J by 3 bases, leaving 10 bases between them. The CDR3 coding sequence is TGTGCCAGCAGCTTGGGGACGGCATACTACGAGCAGTACTTC. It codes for CASSLGTAYYEQYF.

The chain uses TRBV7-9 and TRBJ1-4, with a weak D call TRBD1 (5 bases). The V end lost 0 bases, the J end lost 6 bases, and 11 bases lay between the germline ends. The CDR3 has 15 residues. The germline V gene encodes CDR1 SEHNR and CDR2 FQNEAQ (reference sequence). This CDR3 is CASSLARAGYEKLFF. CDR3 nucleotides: TGTGCCAGCAGCTTAGCTCGGGCAGGGTATGAAAAACTGTTTTTT.

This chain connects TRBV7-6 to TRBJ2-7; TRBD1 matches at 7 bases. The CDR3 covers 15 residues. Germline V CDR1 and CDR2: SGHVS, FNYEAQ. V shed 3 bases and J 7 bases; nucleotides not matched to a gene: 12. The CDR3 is CASSLGDSLGWEQYF. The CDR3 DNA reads TGTGCCAGCAGCTTGGGGGACAGTCTAGGGTGGGAGCAGTACTTC.

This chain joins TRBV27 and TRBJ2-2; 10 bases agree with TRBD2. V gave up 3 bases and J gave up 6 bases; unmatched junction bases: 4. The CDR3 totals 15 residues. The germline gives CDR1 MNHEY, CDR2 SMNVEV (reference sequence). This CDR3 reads CASSFLAGAPGELFF. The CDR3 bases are TGTGCCAGCAGTTTCCTAGCGGGGGCCCCCGGGGAGCTGTTTTTT.

DNA of the CDR3: TGTGCCAGCAGCTCCGGGCCCAGGGGATACGAGCAGTACTTC. Translated: CASSSGPRGYEQYF. The chain is built from TRBV7-9 and TRBJ2-7; perhaps TRBD1 as D (6 bases). Per germline, CDR1 SEHNR and CDR2 FQNEAQ (reference sequence). This CDR3 has 14 residues. V lost 4 bases and J 4 bases, leaving 14 bases between the germline ends.

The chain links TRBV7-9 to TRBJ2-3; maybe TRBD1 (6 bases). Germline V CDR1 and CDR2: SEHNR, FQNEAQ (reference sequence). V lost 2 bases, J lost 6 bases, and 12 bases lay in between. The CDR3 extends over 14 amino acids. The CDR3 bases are TGTGCCAGCAGCTTATCAGACAGGTCCGATACGCAGTATTTT. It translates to CASSLSDRSDTQYF.

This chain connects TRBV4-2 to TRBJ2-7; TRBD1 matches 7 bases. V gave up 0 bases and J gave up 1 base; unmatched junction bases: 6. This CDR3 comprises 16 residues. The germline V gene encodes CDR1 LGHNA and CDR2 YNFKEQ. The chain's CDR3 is CASSQEATGASYEQYF. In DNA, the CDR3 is TGTGCCAGCAGCCAAGAAGCCACAGGGGCGTCCTACGAGCAGTACTTC.

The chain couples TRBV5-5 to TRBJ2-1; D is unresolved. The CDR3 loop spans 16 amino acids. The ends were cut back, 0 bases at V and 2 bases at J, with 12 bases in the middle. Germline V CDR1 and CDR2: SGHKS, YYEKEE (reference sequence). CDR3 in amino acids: CASSLAFSPPYNEQFF. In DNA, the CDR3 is TGTGCCAGCAGCTTGGCTTTCTCTCCGCCCTACAATGAGCAGTTCTTC.

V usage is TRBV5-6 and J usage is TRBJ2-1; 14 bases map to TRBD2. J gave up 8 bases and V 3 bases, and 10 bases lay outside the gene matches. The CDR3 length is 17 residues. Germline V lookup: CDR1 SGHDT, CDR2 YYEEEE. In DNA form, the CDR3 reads TGTGCCAGCAGCTCGGGACTAGCGGGAGTTTTTATCTATGAGCAGTTCTTC. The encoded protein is CASSSGLAGVFIYEQFF.

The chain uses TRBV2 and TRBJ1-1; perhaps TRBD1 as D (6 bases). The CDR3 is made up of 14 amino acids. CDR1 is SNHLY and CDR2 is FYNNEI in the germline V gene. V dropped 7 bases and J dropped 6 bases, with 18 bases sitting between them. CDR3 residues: CASTSDSRDPEAFF. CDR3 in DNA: TGTGCCAGCACCTCGGACAGCCGCGATCCTGAAGCTTTCTTT.

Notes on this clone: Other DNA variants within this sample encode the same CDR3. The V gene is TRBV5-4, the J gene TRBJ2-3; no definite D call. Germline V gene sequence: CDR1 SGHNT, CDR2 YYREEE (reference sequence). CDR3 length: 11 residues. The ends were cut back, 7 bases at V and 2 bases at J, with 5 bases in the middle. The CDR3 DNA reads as TGTGCCAGCTCAACCACAGATACGCAGTATTTT. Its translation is CASSTTDTQYF.

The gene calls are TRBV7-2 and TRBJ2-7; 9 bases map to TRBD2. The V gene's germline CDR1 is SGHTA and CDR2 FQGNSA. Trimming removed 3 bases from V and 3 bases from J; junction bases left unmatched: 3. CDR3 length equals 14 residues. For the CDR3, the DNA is TGTGCCAGCAGCTTCCCTAGCGGGAACTACGAGCAGTACTTC. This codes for CASSFPSGNYEQYF.

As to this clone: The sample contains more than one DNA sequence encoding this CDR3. The CDR3 here is CASSLFGGTDTQYF. The CDR3 bases are TGTGCCAGCAGCTTATTCGGGGGCACAGATACGCAGTATTTT. This chain links TRBV7-6 with TRBJ2-3; D is possibly TRBD2 (5 bases). The CDR3 contains 14 residues. The V gene's germline CDR1 is SGHVS and CDR2 FNYEAQ. V dropped 2 bases and J dropped 1 base, with 7 bases sitting between them.

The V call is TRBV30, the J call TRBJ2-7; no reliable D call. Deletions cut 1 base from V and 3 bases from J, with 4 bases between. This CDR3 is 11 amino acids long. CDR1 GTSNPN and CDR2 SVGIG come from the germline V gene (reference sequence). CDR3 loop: CAWSGVYEQYF. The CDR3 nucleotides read TGTGCCTGGAGTGGAGTCTACGAGCAGTACTTC.

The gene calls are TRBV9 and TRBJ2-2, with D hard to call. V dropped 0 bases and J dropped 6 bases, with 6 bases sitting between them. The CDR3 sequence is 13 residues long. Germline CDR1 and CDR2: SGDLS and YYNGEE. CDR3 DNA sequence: TGTGCCAGCAGCGTAGCTGCGCCCGGGGAGCTGTTTTTT. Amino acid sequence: CASSVAAPGELFF.

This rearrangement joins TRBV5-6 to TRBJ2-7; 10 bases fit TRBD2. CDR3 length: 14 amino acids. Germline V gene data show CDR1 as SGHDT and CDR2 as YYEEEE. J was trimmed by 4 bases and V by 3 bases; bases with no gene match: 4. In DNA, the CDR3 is TGTGCCAGCAGCTCCGGACTAGCGGAATACGAGCAGTACTTC. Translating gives CASSSGLAEYEQYF.

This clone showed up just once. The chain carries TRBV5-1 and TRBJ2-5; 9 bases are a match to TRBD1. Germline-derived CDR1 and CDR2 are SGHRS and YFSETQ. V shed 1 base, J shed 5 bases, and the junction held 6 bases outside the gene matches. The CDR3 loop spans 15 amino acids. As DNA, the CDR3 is TGCGCCAGCAGCTTGATGGGACAGGGTTTGGAGACCCAGTACTTC. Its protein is CASSLMGQGLETQYF.

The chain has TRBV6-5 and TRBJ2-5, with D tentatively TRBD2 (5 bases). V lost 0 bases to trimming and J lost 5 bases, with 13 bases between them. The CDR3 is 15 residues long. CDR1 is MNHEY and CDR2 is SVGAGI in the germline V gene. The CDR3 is CASSYSVRESETQYF. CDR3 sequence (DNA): TGTGCCAGCAGTTACTCGGTTCGGGAATCCGAGACCCAGTACTTC.